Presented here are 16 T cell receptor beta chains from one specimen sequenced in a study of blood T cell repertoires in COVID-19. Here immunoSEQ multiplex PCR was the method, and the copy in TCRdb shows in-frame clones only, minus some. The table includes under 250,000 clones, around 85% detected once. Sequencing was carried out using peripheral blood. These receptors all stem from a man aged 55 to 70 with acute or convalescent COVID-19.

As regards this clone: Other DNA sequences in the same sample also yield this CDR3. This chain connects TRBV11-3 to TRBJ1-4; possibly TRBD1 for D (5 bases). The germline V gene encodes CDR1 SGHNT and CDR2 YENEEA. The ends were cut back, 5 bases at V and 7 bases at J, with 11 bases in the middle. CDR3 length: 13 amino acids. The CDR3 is CASSPPGGEKLFF. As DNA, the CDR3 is TGTGCCAGCAGCCCTCCGGGGGGTGAAAAACTGTTTTTT.

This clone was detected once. For the CDR3, the DNA is TGTGCCAGCACTCCGCAGCTCAGGGATGGCTACACCTTC. The encoded protein is CASTPQLRDGYTF. The chain joins TRBV28 to TRBJ1-2; TRBD1 is a possible D gene (5 bases). This CDR3 is built from 13 residues. Germline V gives CDR1 MDHEN, CDR2 SYDVKM. V shed 7 bases and J shed 6 bases, with 15 bases lying between them.

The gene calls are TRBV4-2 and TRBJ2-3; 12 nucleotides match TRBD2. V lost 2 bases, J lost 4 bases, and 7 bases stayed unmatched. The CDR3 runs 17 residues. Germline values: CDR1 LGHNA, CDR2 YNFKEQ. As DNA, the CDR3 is TGTGCCAGCAGCCAACTATGGACTAGCGGGATTCCAGATACGCAGTATTTT. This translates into CASSQLWTSGIPDTQYF.

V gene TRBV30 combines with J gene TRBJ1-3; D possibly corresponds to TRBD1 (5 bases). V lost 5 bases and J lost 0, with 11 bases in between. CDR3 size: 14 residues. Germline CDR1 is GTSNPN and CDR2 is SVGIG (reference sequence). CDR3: CAWGGGASGNTIYF. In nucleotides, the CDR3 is TGTGCCTGGGGGGGAGGTGCCTCTGGAAACACCATATATTTT.

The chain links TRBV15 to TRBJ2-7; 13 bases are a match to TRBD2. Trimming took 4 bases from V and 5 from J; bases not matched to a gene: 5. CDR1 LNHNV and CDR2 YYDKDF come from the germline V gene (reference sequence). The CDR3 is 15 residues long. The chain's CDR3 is CATSIGLAGVDEQYF. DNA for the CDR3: TGTGCCACCAGCATCGGACTAGCGGGAGTGGACGAGCAGTACTTC.

The CDR3 loop is CASSFGGDNQPQHF. CDR3 nucleotides: TGTGCCAGCAGTTTTGGGGGGGACAATCAGCCCCAGCATTTT. The chain employs TRBV27 and TRBJ1-5, with a tentative D call TRBD1 (5 bases). Germline assignment: CDR1 MNHEY and CDR2 SMNVEV (reference sequence). V lost 3 bases, J lost 3 bases, and 9 bases lay in between. This CDR3 contains 14 residues.

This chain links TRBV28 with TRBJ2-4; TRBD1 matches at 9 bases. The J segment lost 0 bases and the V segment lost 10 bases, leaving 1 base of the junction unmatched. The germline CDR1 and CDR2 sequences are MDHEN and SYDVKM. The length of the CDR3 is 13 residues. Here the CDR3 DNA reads TGTGCCACACAGGGGGCAGCCAAAAACATTCAGTACTTC. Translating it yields CATQGAAKNIQYF.

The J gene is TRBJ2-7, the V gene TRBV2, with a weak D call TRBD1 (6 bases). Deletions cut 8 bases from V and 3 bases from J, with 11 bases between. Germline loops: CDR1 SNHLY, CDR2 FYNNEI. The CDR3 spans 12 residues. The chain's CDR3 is CASVGAYYEQYF. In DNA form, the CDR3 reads TGTGCCAGCGTGGGGGCGTACTACGAGCAGTACTTC.

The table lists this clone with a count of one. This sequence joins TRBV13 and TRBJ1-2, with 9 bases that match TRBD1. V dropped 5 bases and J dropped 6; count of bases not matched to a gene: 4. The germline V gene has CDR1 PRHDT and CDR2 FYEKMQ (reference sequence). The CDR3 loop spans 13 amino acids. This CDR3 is CASSRDREDGYTF. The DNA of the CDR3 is TGTGCCAGCAGCCGGGACAGGGAGGATGGCTACACCTTC.

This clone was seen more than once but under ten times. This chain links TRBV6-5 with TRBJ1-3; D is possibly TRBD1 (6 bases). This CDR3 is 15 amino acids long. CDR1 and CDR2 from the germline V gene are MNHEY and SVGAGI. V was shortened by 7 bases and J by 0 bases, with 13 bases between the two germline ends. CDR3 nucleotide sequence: TGTGCCAGCAACAAAGGACAGAGCTCTGGAAACACCATATATTTT. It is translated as CASNKGQSSGNTIYF.

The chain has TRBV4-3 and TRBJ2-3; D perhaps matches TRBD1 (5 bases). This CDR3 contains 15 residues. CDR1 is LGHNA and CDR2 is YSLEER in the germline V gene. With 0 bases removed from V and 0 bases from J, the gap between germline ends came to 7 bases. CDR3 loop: CASSQDRDSTDTQYF. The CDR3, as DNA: TGCGCCAGCAGCCAAGACAGGGATAGCACAGATACGCAGTATTTT.

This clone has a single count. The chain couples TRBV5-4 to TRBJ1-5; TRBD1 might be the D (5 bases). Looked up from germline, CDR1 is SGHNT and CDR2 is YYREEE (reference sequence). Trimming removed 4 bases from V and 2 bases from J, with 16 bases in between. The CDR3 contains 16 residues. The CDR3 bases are TGTGCCAGCAGCCAAGGACCGGGGGAAGGCAATCAGCCCCAGCATTTT. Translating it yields CASSQGPGEGNQPQHF.

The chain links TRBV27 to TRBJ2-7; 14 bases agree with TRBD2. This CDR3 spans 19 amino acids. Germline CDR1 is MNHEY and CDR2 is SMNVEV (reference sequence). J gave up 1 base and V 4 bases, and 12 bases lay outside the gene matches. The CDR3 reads CASSSIPGLAGAVSYEQYF. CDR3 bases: TGTGCCAGCAGTTCAATTCCGGGACTAGCGGGAGCGGTATCCTACGAGCAGTACTTC.

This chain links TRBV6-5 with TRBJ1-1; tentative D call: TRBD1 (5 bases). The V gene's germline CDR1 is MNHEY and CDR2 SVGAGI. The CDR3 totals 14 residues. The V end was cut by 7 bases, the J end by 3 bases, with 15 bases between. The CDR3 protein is CASIPGGGDTEAFF. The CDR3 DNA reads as TGTGCCAGCATTCCGGGGGGTGGCGACACTGAAGCTTTCTTT.

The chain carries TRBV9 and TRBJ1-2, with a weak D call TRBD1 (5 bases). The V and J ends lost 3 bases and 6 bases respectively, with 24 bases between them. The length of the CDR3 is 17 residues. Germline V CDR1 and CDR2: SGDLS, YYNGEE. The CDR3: CASSAELWGSENHGYTF. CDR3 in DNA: TGTGCCAGCAGCGCCGAACTCTGGGGCTCCGAGAACCATGGCTACACCTTC.

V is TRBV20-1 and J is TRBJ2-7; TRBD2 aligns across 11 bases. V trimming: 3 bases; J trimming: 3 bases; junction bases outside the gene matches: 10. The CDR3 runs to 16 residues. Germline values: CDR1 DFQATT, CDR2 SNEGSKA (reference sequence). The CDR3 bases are TGCAGTGCTAGTCCCTCTAGCGGGAGGCCCTACTACGAGCAGTACTTC. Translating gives CSASPSSGRPYYEQYF.